This T cell receptor beta chain originates from a study of vaccination and CD4 T cells after COVID-19. In the study overall: SARS-CoV-2, HCoV-NL63, HCoV-OC43 and HCoV-229E supplied the overlapping spike peptides used to stimulate cells. Each control was exposed to a CEFX pool, an HIV-1 Nef pool, or no peptide at all.

Indicated time point: late sampling 161 to 241 days after vaccination in a few convalescent patients. Indicated treatment: approximately 9-day PBMC culture with coronavirus spike peptide pools or control peptides (ViraFEST assay). Via ViraFEST, peptide pools expanded antigen-specific T cells before TCR sequencing. With 10 to 11 days of culture completed, CD4+ T cells were isolated by negative selection. Oncomine TCR Beta short-read sequencing was applied to DNA from cultured CD4+ T cells. TCRdb re-called the PCR reads through MiXCR, storing one row per CDR3 protein. The sample lists around 19,000 distinct CDR3 sequences, less than 40% seen once, with less than 3% in the top ten. This clonotype was seen a few times. Antigen specificity is unknown. This clonotype was sampled from a human donor who had recovered from COVID-19. The sample was CD4+ T cells from blood, cultured in vitro, taken about 7 months after SARS-CoV-2 vaccination.

The CDR3, as DNA: TGTGCCAGCAGCTTAAATCAGCAAAAGACCCAGTACTTC. Translated, it gives CASSLNQQKTQYF. V and J are TRBV7-9 and TRBJ2-5, with D uncertain. The V gene's germline CDR1 is SEHNR and CDR2 FQNEAQ (reference sequence). V lost 2 bases, J lost 6 bases, and 10 bases lay in between. This CDR3 has 13 amino acids.